Listed here are 23 T cell receptor beta chains from one sample, sequenced in a study of blood T cell repertoires in COVID-19. Clones were sequenced by immunoSEQ multiplex PCR, and TCRdb holds only the in-frame ones, with some missing. The sample includes 150,000 to 200,000 clones, 86% seen only once; the top ten take 7.5% to 10%. Material for sequencing was peripheral blood. These receptors originate from a man aged 45-65 years with active or convalescent COVID-19.

This clone occurred a few times. V and J are TRBV6-5 and TRBJ1-5; 8 bases align to TRBD1. The length of the CDR3 is 13 residues. The V and J ends lost 7 bases and 5 bases, in that order; junction bases with no gene match: 4. Germline CDR1 MNHEY, CDR2 SVGAGI. The CDR3 protein is CASIQGADQPQHF. CDR3 in DNA: TGTGCCAGCATCCAGGGGGCCGATCAGCCCCAGCATTTT.

J is TRBJ1-4 and V is TRBV27; weak D call: TRBD1 (5 bases). CDR3 size: 15 residues. The V end was cut by 5 bases, the J end by 0 bases, with 10 bases between. Germline V gene data show CDR1 as MNHEY and CDR2 as SMNVEV (reference sequence). CDR3 sequence (DNA): TGTGCCAGCAGTCCCTGGGGCGCAACTAATGAAAAACTGTTTTTT. Its protein product is CASSPWGATNEKLFF.

The table lists this clone with a few counts. CDR3 sequence reads: CASRSDRGDNQPQHF. In DNA, the CDR3 is TGTGCCAGCAGATCGGACAGGGGAGACAATCAGCCCCAGCATTTT. The rearrangement uses TRBV28 and TRBJ1-5, with 9 bases identical to TRBD1. CDR1 and CDR2 (germline): MDHEN, SYDVKM. The V segment lost 6 bases and the J segment 3 bases; nucleotides outside the gene matches: 6. This CDR3 contains 15 residues. Looking up the rest from reference TRBV28 and TRBJ1-5 gives the full variable domain: DVKVTQSSRYLVKRTGEKVFLECVQDMDHENMFWYRQDPGLGLRLIYFSYDVKMKEKGDIPEGYSVSREKKERFSLILESASTNQTSMYLCASRSDRGDNQPQHFGDGTRLSIL.

The rearrangement uses TRBV30 and TRBJ2-7; 11 bases are shared with TRBD1. Germline loops: CDR1 GTSNPN, CDR2 SVGIG (reference sequence). The CDR3 spans 17 residues. J gave up 1 base and V 2 bases, and 10 bases lay outside the gene matches. The CDR3 here is CAWSFPGTGGLSYEQYF. The DNA of the CDR3 is TGTGCCTGGAGTTTTCCCGGGACAGGGGGGTTGTCCTACGAGCAGTACTTC. The variable domain in full, completed from reference TRBV30 and TRBJ2-7, reads SQTIHQWPATLVQPVGSPLSLECTVEGTSNPNLYWYRQAAGRGLQLLFYSVGIGQISSEVPQNLSASRPQDRQFILSSKKLLLSDSGFYLCAWSFPGTGGLSYEQYFGPGTRLTVT.

V is TRBV7-7 and J is TRBJ2-1; 7 positions agree with TRBD2. The junction had 13 bases not matched to a gene; V was cut back by 5 bases and J by 9 bases. CDR1 and CDR2 from the germline V gene are SSHAT and FNYEAQ (reference sequence). This CDR3 is built from 15 residues. The CDR3 nucleotides read TGTGCCAGCAGCCCAGCGGCTAGCGGAGGGCTTGAGCAGTTCTTC. Protein sequence: CASSPAASGGLEQFF.

This clone was seen a few times. The rearrangement links TRBV4-2 to TRBJ2-5, with TRBD1 matching 9 bases. V shed 3 bases, J shed 4 bases, and the junction held 9 bases outside the gene matches. The CDR3 totals 16 residues. CDR1 and CDR2 (germline): LGHNA, YNFKEQ. The CDR3 loop reads CASSQGGQGMRETQYF. The CDR3 DNA sequence: TGTGCCAGCAGCCAGGGGGGACAGGGAATGCGAGAGACCCAGTACTTC.

The chain recombines TRBV6-6 with TRBJ1-1; TRBD1 is a possible D gene (6 bases). Trimming removed 6 bases from V and 1 base from J, with 12 bases in between. The CDR3 runs to 14 residues. The germline V gene has CDR1 MNHNY and CDR2 SVGAGI (reference sequence). The CDR3 DNA reads as TGTGCCAGCAGGGTCGCCAGGGGGAACACTGAAGCTTTCTTT. Translating it yields CASRVARGNTEAFF.

This chain connects TRBV6-5 to TRBJ1-2; 9 bases map to TRBD1. The germline V gene has CDR1 MNHEY and CDR2 SVGAGI. Trimming removed 6 bases from V and 7 bases from J; junction bases left unmatched: 3. The length of the CDR3 is 12 residues. DNA of the CDR3: TGTGCCAGCAGACAGGGGGCGGGTGGCTACACCTTC. This codes for CASRQGAGGYTF.

V usage is TRBV18 and J usage is TRBJ1-6; D possibly corresponds to TRBD1 (6 bases). The germline V and J ends were trimmed by 6 bases and 8 bases, with 11 bases remaining between them. The CDR3 has 13 residues. The germline gives CDR1 KGHSH, CDR2 LQKENI. The CDR3 region is CASSPDSYSPLHF. The DNA for the CDR3 is TGTGCCAGCTCCCCGGACAGTTATTCACCCCTCCACTTT.

This clone was counted only a few times. The chain joins TRBV6-6 to TRBJ1-6, with 8 bases identical to TRBD1. Germline values: CDR1 MNHNY, CDR2 SVGAGI (reference sequence). CDR3 length equals 15 residues. Trimming cost V 8 bases and J 6 bases; bases outside gene matches: 9. The CDR3: CASGDRTGRNSPLHF. Here the CDR3 DNA reads TGTGCCAGCGGGGACAGGACGGGTCGTAATTCACCCCTCCACTTT.

This CDR3 reads CASSSGPDYGYTF. CDR3 in DNA: TGTGCCAGCAGCTCAGGGCCGGACTATGGCTACACCTTC. The rearrangement uses TRBV7-9 and TRBJ1-2; D perhaps matches TRBD1 (5 bases). In germline, CDR1 is SEHNR, CDR2 FQNEAQ (reference sequence). There are 13 residues in the CDR3. Trimming left V 4 bases short and J 3 bases short, with 9 bases between. The full variable domain, in which reference TRBV7-9 and TRBJ1-2 provide the parts outside the CDR3, is DTGVSQNPRHKITKRGQNVTFRCDPISEHNRLYWYRQTLGQGPEFLTYFQNEAQLEKSRLLSDRFSAERPKGSFSTLEIQRTEQGDSAMYLCASSSGPDYGYTFGSGTRLTVV.

This clone showed up just a few times. The chain has TRBV2 and TRBJ2-3; the match to TRBD1 covers 8 bases. With 6 bases clipped from V and 1 base from J, the junction kept 3 bases outside the gene matches. There are 14 residues in the CDR3. Looked up from germline, CDR1 is SNHLY and CDR2 is FYNNEI. CDR3 nucleotides: TGTGCCAGCAGGGAGACAGGGGGCACAGATACGCAGTATTTT. It translates to CASRETGGTDTQYF.

The chain couples TRBV5-5 to TRBJ1-5, with 9 nucleotides matching TRBD1. V lost 1 base to trimming and J lost 1 base; unmatched junction nucleotides: 3. Germline V lookup: CDR1 SGHKS, CDR2 YYEKEE (reference sequence). CDR3 length equals 16 residues. Here the CDR3 reads CASSLTQGASNQPQHF. CDR3 bases: TGTGCCAGCAGCTTGACACAGGGGGCAAGCAATCAGCCCCAGCATTTT.

This clone was counted a few times. The chain carries TRBV28 and TRBJ1-4, with D hard to call. The CDR3 loop spans 18 amino acids. Germline assignment: CDR1 MDHEN and CDR2 SYDVKM. The germline V and J ends were trimmed by 8 bases and 0 bases, with 22 bases remaining between them. The CDR3: CASSPRLRLVATNEKLFF. The CDR3 nucleotides read TGTGCCAGCTCCCCCAGGTTACGGCTTGTTGCAACTAATGAAAAACTGTTTTTT. Full variable domain (rest looked up from reference TRBV28 and TRBJ1-4): DVKVTQSSRYLVKRTGEKVFLECVQDMDHENMFWYRQDPGLGLRLIYFSYDVKMKEKGDIPEGYSVSREKKERFSLILESASTNQTSMYLCASSPRLRLVATNEKLFFGSGTQLSVL.

The rearrangement uses TRBV19 and TRBJ1-1; no reliable D call. The V gene lost 5 bases and the J gene lost 3 bases, with 10 bases spanning the gap. CDR3 length equals 13 residues. The V gene's germline CDR1 is LNHDA and CDR2 SQIVND (reference sequence). CDR3 DNA: TGTGCCAGTAGTCCCACTCGGGACACTGAAGCTTTCTTT. It encodes CASSPTRDTEAFF.

The chain is built from TRBV28 and TRBJ2-1; D gene unclear. V was pared by 8 bases and J by 0 bases, with 5 bases between. Germline lookup yields CDR1 MDHEN and CDR2 SYDVKM. CDR3 length equals 12 residues. The chain's CDR3 is CASLSSYNEQFF. For the CDR3, the DNA is TGTGCCAGCCTCAGCTCCTACAATGAGCAGTTCTTC.

This clone is a singleton in its sample. The rearrangement uses TRBV4-1 and TRBJ1-1; D is ambiguous. The ends were cut back, 0 bases at V and 1 base at J, with 9 bases in the middle. This CDR3 contains 15 residues. The germline CDR1 and CDR2 sequences are MGHRA and YSYEKL. CDR3 bases: TGCGCCAGCAGCCAAGATCAGTCTCCGAACACTGAAGCTTTCTTT. As protein: CASSQDQSPNTEAFF.

The chain uses TRBV9 and TRBJ2-1, with D perhaps matching TRBD2 (5 bases). Germline V gene lookup returns CDR1 SGDLS and CDR2 YYNGEE. The CDR3 is 12 residues long. V lost 4 bases, J lost 8 bases, and 10 bases lay in between. CDR3 DNA sequence: TGTGCCAGCAGCCGAGGGTATGATGAGCAGTTCTTC. Amino acids: CASSRGYDEQFF.

The chain employs TRBV3-1 (or the pseudogene TRBV3-2) and TRBJ1-4; a possible D gene is TRBD1 (6 bases). The CDR3 totals 13 residues. The V end was cut by 8 bases, the J end by 0 bases, with 7 bases between. The germline gives CDR1 LGHDT, CDR2 YNNKEL (reference sequence). This CDR3 reads CASRTATNEKLFF. The CDR3 DNA sequence: TGTGCCAGCCGGACAGCAACTAATGAAAAACTGTTTTTT.

This CDR3 is CASRAGIGNEQFF. CDR3 bases: TGCGCCAGCAGGGCAGGTATTGGTAATGAGCAGTTCTTC. The V gene is TRBV5-1, the J gene TRBJ2-1, with D uncertain. Germline loops: CDR1 SGHRS, CDR2 YFSETQ. V was cut by 5 bases and J by 7 bases, with 13 bases left in between. This CDR3 is built from 13 residues.

This rearrangement joins TRBV7-9 to TRBJ1-2, with 9 bases fitting TRBD1. Germline V gene sequence: CDR1 SEHNR, CDR2 FQNEAQ (reference sequence). V was clipped by 5 bases and J by 2 bases; unmatched bases: 12. This CDR3 is 17 amino acids long. CDR3 amino acids: CASSPYRGRKENYGYTF. In DNA form, the CDR3 reads TGTGCCAGCAGCCCGTACAGGGGGCGTAAGGAGAACTATGGCTACACCTTC. Full variable domain (remainder filled in from reference TRBV7-9 and TRBJ1-2): DTGVSQNPRHKITKRGQNVTFRCDPISEHNRLYWYRQTLGQGPEFLTYFQNEAQLEKSRLLSDRFSAERPKGSFSTLEIQRTEQGDSAMYLCASSPYRGRKENYGYTFGSGTRLTVV.

This rearrangement joins TRBV30 to TRBJ1-5; D remains ambiguous. Germline V gene data show CDR1 as GTSNPN and CDR2 as SVGIG (reference sequence). V lost 2 bases to trimming and J lost 6 bases, with 11 bases between them. The CDR3 runs to 13 residues. In DNA, the CDR3 is TGTGCCTGGAGTCAGCAGGTACTTCAGCCCCAGCATTTT. Translated, it gives CAWSQQVLQPQHF.

In DNA form, the CDR3 reads TGCGCCAGCAGCTTGGATGGGCGCAAAAACATTCAGTACTTC. This encodes CASSLDGRKNIQYF. This chain joins TRBV5-1 and TRBJ2-4; D is ambiguous. Germline CDR1 and CDR2: SGHRS and YFSETQ. The CDR3 runs 14 residues. Trimming removed 0 bases from V and 3 bases from J, with 7 bases in between.